This T cell receptor (beta chain) was sequenced for a study of CD8 T cells in ankylosing spondylitis. Study-level results: Seemingly characteristic of ankylosing spondylitis blood was a TCR beta motif consisting of eight highly homologous variants. There was reportedly significant enrichment of clones that were disease-linked in matched ankylosing spondylitis synovial fluid. Certain motif variants had earlier been reported in reactive arthritis synovial fluid and blood.

This clonotype has ten or more counts. The antigen remains unidentified. The CDR3 covers 15 residues. From germline, CDR1 is DFQATT and CDR2 SNEGSKA (reference sequence). V shed 0 bases and J shed 0 bases, with 9 bases lying between them. A quantitative 5'-RACE method, one with molecular barcodes, was used to make TCR beta libraries. TCRdb reprocessed the 5' RACE reads via MiXCR and lists one record per CDR3 protein. The sample carries about 460,000 distinct CDR3 sequences, 5.3% recorded once. V and J are TRBV20-1 and TRBJ2-1; no clear D gene. Source material: blood, either unsorted or a sorted T cell fraction (not recorded which). This sequence was found in a male donor with ankylosing spondylitis. CDR3 protein: CSARDPGGSYNEQFF. CDR3 sequence (DNA): TGCAGTGCTAGAGACCCGGGTGGCTCCTACAATGAGCAGTTCTTC.